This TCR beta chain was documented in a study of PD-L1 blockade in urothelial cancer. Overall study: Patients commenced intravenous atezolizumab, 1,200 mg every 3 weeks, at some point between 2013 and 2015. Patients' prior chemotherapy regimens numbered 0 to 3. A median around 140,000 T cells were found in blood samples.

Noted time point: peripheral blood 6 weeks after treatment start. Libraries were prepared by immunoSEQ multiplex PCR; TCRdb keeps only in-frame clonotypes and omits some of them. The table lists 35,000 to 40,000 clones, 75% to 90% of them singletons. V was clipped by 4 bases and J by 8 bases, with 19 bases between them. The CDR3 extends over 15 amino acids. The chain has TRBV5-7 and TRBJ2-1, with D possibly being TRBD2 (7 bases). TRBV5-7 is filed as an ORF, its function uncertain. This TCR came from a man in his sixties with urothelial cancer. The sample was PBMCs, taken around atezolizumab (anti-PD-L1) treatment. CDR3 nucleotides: TGTGCCAGCAGCGGGGGGCAGGGAGGGTTGGATGAGCAGTTCTTC. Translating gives CASSGGQGGLDEQFF.